This T cell receptor beta chain comes out of a study of blood T cell repertoires in COVID-19. About the study: PBMCs, B-cell-depleted T cells, or T cells provided the cDNA or gDNA that made up the material.

The repertoire was sequenced with immunoSEQ multiplex PCR; TCRdb's copy has only in-frame clones and lacks some. Among about 160,000 clones listed, roughly 91% were seen once. Germline V gives CDR1 MNHEY, CDR2 SMNVEV (reference sequence). The CDR3 loop spans 12 amino acids. On this clone itself: Germline is not matched at one junction end, which may reflect a read error.

The receptor comes from a man younger than 30 with acute or convalescent COVID-19. The chain combines TRBV27 with TRBJ2-7; 10 bases are shared with TRBD1. Sequencing was done on a sample of peripheral blood. In DNA form, the CDR3 reads TGTGCCAGCAGTCACACCGGGACAGGGGTAGGCTTC. Translation: CASSHTGTGVGF.